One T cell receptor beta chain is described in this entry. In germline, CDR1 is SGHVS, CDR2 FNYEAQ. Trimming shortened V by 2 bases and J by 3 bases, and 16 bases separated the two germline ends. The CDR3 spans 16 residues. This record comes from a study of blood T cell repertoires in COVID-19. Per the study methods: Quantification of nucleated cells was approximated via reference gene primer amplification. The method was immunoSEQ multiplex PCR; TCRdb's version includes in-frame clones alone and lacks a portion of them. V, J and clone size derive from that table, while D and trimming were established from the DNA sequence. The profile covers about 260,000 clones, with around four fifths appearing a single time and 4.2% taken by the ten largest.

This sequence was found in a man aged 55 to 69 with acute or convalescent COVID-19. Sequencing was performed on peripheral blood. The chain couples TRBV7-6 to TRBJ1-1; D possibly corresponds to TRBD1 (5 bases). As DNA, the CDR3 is TGTGCCAGCAGCTTAACACAGGCTATGGGATACACTGAAGCTTTCTTT. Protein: CASSLTQAMGYTEAFF.